A single sample gave rise to the 21 T cell receptor beta chains below, sequenced in a study of cytomegalovirus exposure and HLA in healthy donors. Sequenced by immunoSEQ multiplex PCR; TCRdb stores in-frame clones only, minus some. The table lists almost 200,000 clones, roughly three quarters of them singletons. The sequenced sample consisted of PBMCs. Every receptor here comes from a woman younger than 45 in good health and CMV-seronegative.

The chain uses TRBV2 and TRBJ2-7; tentative D call: TRBD1 (6 bases). V lost 5 bases and J 3 bases, leaving 14 bases between the germline ends. The CDR3 length is 14 residues. Germline V lookup: CDR1 SNHLY, CDR2 FYNNEI. The CDR3 region has the DNA TGTGCCAGCAGTACAGGGTTCAATCGCTACGAGCAGTACTTC. As protein: CASSTGFNRYEQYF. The full variable domain, in which reference TRBV2 and TRBJ2-7 provide the parts outside the CDR3, is EPEVTQTPSHQVTQMGQEVILRCVPISNHLYFYWYRQILGQKVEFLVSFYNNEISEKSEIFDDQFSVERPDGSNFTLKIRSTKLEDSAMYFCASSTGFNRYEQYFGPGTRLTVT.

The chain links TRBV7-9 to TRBJ1-5, with unresolved D. Germline V gene lookup returns CDR1 SEHNR and CDR2 FQNEAQ (reference sequence). The V end was cut by 2 bases, the J end by 5 bases, with 10 bases between. The CDR3 spans 14 residues. DNA of the CDR3: TGTGCCAGCAGCTTATCACCCGGTCATCAGCCCCAGCATTTT. Amino acids: CASSLSPGHQPQHF.

The chain carries TRBV19 and TRBJ2-1, with 9 bases that match TRBD2. The CDR3 contains 16 residues. J was trimmed by 7 bases and V by 5 bases; bases with no gene match: 12. CDR1 is LNHDA, CDR2 SQIVND, per germline (reference sequence). The CDR3 DNA is TGTGCCAGTAGTTCATTAGCGGGAGACGTTTGGAATGAGCAGTTCTTC. Translation: CASSSLAGDVWNEQFF.

This chain uses TRBV25-1 with TRBJ2-1, with D unresolved. Trimming stripped 5 bases from V and 3 bases from J, with 5 bases between. Germline V lookup: CDR1 MGHDK, CDR2 SYGVNS. CDR3 length: 12 amino acids. As DNA, the CDR3 is TGTGCCAGCAGTACACACTACAATGAGCAGTTCTTC. Encoded protein: CASSTHYNEQFF.

This clone was found once. The chain employs TRBV29-1 and TRBJ2-1; 10 bases are shared with TRBD2. CDR1 SQVTM and CDR2 ANQGSEA come from the germline V gene. The CDR3 spans 17 residues. The V and J ends lost 4 bases and 2 bases, in that order; junction bases with no gene match: 11. CDR3 protein: CSVGRETLAGPYNEQFF. Here the CDR3 DNA reads TGCAGCGTTGGCCGGGAGACACTAGCGGGGCCCTACAATGAGCAGTTCTTC.

This chain links TRBV6-1 with TRBJ2-7, with 7 bases aligning to TRBD1. V lost 2 bases, J lost 0 bases, and 7 bases stayed unmatched. The V gene's germline CDR1 is MNHNS and CDR2 SASEGT. There are 16 residues in the CDR3. The CDR3 here is CASSESQTGPSYEQYF. In DNA, the CDR3 is TGTGCCAGCAGTGAATCGCAGACAGGGCCCTCCTACGAGCAGTACTTC.

The genes are TRBV19 and TRBJ2-1, with D maybe TRBD2 (6 bases). Trimming stripped 1 base from V and 0 bases from J, with 16 bases between. The CDR3 runs to 18 residues. Germline-derived CDR1 and CDR2 are LNHDA and SQIVND (reference sequence). The CDR3 loop is CASSIVHSGTSSYNEQFF. Written as DNA, the CDR3 is TGTGCCAGTAGTATAGTCCATAGCGGTACGAGCTCCTACAATGAGCAGTTCTTC.

The rearrangement joins TRBV29-1 to TRBJ2-1; 10 bases map to TRBD1. Germline assignment: CDR1 SQVTM and CDR2 ANQGSEA. The CDR3 is 14 residues long. The ends lost 4 bases at V and 4 bases at J; junction bases unmatched: 4. In DNA, the CDR3 is TGCAGCGTTGTCGGACAGGGGGGTTACAATGAGCAGTTCTTC. This gives the protein CSVVGQGGYNEQFF.

The chain has TRBV6-6 and TRBJ2-3; D is possibly TRBD1 (5 bases). V dropped 2 bases and J dropped 3 bases, with 15 bases sitting between them. Per germline, CDR1 MNHNY and CDR2 SVGAGI (reference sequence). The CDR3 spans 16 residues. The CDR3 is CASSYPPGGATDTQYF. The CDR3 region has the DNA TGTGCCAGCAGTTACCCCCCGGGTGGGGCGACAGATACGCAGTATTTT.

This clone turned up a few times. V gene TRBV7-9 combines with J gene TRBJ1-6; no reliable D call. Germline V gene sequence: CDR1 SEHNR, CDR2 FQNEAQ (reference sequence). V lost 5 bases and J lost 8, with 10 bases in between. The CDR3 is 13 amino acids. The CDR3 DNA reads TGTGCCAGCAGCCCGAGGGAAGATTCACCCCTCCACTTT. Its translation is CASSPREDSPLHF.

The rearrangement links TRBV11-2 to TRBJ2-1; tentatively, D is TRBD2 (7 bases). There are 15 residues in the CDR3. CDR1 and CDR2 from the germline V gene are SGHAT and FQNNGV. Between the trimmed V and J ends, which lost 5 bases and 10 bases, there was a span of 21 bases. CDR3 in amino acids: CASSRGAGVQMEQFF. In DNA form, the CDR3 reads TGTGCCAGCAGCCGGGGGGCGGGAGTTCAAATGGAGCAGTTCTTC.

The J gene is TRBJ1-5, the V gene TRBV30; 8 bases agree with TRBD1. The CDR3 sequence is 15 residues long. CDR1 and CDR2 from the germline V gene are GTSNPN and SVGIG (reference sequence). V dropped 2 bases and J dropped 2; count of bases not matched to a gene: 5. The CDR3 region is CAWSSGQVRNQPQHF. The CDR3 DNA sequence: TGTGCCTGGAGTTCGGGACAGGTCCGCAATCAGCCCCAGCATTTT.

This clone came up a few times. CDR3 in DNA: TGCAGCGTAGTGACAGGGACCTATGGCTACACCTTC. It specifies CSVVTGTYGYTF. This chain uses TRBV29-1 with TRBJ1-2, with 7 positions matching TRBD1. This CDR3 region has 12 residues. V was clipped by 6 bases and J by 4 bases; unmatched bases: 5. Germline V gene data show CDR1 as SQVTM and CDR2 as ANQGSEA.

The genes are TRBV5-4 and TRBJ2-3; D is perhaps TRBD1 (6 bases). CDR3 size: 13 residues. Germline CDR1 is SGHNT and CDR2 is YYREEE (reference sequence). Trimming took 4 bases from V and 4 from J, leaving 10 bases between them. The DNA for the CDR3 is TGTGCCAGCAGCCGAAGACAGGCAGATACGCAGTATTTT. Amino acids: CASSRRQADTQYF.

J is TRBJ2-5 and V is TRBV30; TRBD2 might be the D (6 bases). The V gene's germline CDR1 is GTSNPN and CDR2 SVGIG (reference sequence). The CDR3 has 14 amino acids. V lost 0 bases and J 5 bases, leaving 13 bases between the germline ends. The CDR3 coding sequence is TGTGCCTGGAGTGTACATGCGGGGCCCGAGACCCAGTACTTC. This encodes CAWSVHAGPETQYF.

CDR3 sequence reads: CASSWPGQPNSPLHF. The DNA for the CDR3 is TGCGCCAGCAGCTGGCCGGGACAGCCTAATTCACCCCTCCACTTT. The chain has TRBV5-1 and TRBJ1-6; 7 bases line up with TRBD1. V was clipped by 3 bases and J by 6 bases; unmatched bases: 6. Germline V gene data show CDR1 as SGHRS and CDR2 as YFSETQ. CDR3 length: 15 amino acids.

This chain joins TRBV7-8 and TRBJ1-2; maybe TRBD1 (5 bases). Trimming took off 6 bases at V and 0 bases at J, with 14 bases between the two ends. Germline V CDR1 and CDR2: SGHVS, FQNEAQ. This CDR3 has 15 residues. The CDR3: CASSSQGISNYGYTF. The CDR3 nucleotides are TGTGCCAGCAGTTCCCAGGGAATTTCTAACTATGGCTACACCTTC.

This clone was counted a single time. V and J are TRBV28 and TRBJ1-3; 7 bases agree with TRBD1. Losses at the gene ends were 5 bases for V and 0 bases for J; bases not matched to a gene: 10. Germline V gives CDR1 MDHEN, CDR2 SYDVKM. This CDR3 is built from 17 residues. The CDR3 DNA is TGTGCCAGCAGTCTCAAGGGACAGTCTCTCTCTGGAAACACCATATATTTT. This gives the protein CASSLKGQSLSGNTIYF.

The chain uses TRBV27 and TRBJ1-5; 7 bases match TRBD1. Germline assignment: CDR1 MNHEY and CDR2 SMNVEV (reference sequence). V lost 4 bases and J lost 7; bases outside the gene matches: 10. This CDR3 has 15 amino acids. The chain's CDR3 is CASSSRQGESQPQHF. The CDR3 DNA is TGTGCCAGCAGTTCCCGACAGGGAGAAAGCCAGCCCCAGCATTTT.

The chain carries TRBV9 and TRBJ2-1, with a possible D match to TRBD2 (5 bases). V was clipped by 4 bases and J by 5 bases, with 10 bases between them. This CDR3 region has 13 residues. Germline V gene data show CDR1 as SGDLS and CDR2 as YYNGEE. CDR3 sequence: CASSSRGDNEQFF. CDR3 DNA sequence: TGTGCCAGCAGCTCCCGGGGTGACAATGAGCAGTTCTTC.

This chain joins TRBV4-1 and TRBJ1-2; the D is unclear. This CDR3 region has 16 residues. Germline V lookup: CDR1 MGHRA, CDR2 YSYEKL. The V gene lost 0 bases and the J gene lost 8 bases, with 19 bases spanning the gap. The CDR3 nucleotides read TGCGCCAGCAGCCAAGAAGAGGCCCTGGCTTCTATCGGCTACACCTTC. Amino acid sequence: CASSQEEALASIGYTF.